Listed below are T cell receptor beta chains from one sample, sequenced in a study of blood T cell repertoires in COVID-19. Clones were read by immunoSEQ multiplex PCR, and TCRdb kept only the in-frame ones, dropping some. The sample includes 250,000 to 350,000 clones, approximately 90% seen only once; the top ten take more than 9%. Material for sequencing was PBMCs or T cells enriched from blood (not recorded which). All receptors derive from a woman younger than 30 who had recovered from COVID-19. The CDR3 runs from the conserved cysteine through the conserved F or W.

V: TRBV3-1/TRBV3-2; J: TRBJ1-1; length: 14; CDR3: CASSQNQRNTEAFF
V: TRBV7-9; J: TRBJ1-2; length: 14; CDR3: CASSAPGDRDGYTF
V: TRBV27; J: TRBJ2-3; length: 15; CDR3: CASSTEGGRTDTQYF
V: TRBV5-1; J: TRBJ1-5; length: 15; CDR3: CASSLGPEANQPQHF
V: TRBV19; J: TRBJ1-5; length: 15; CDR3: CASTLAGGLNQPQHF
V: TRBV27; J: TRBJ2-7; length: 11; CDR3: CASSSNYEQYF
V: TRBV5-1; J: TRBJ2-1; length: 18; CDR3: CASSLGLAGLASYNEQFF
V: TRBV9; J: TRBJ1-1; length: 13; CDR3: CASSGTGLTEAFF
V: TRBV5-4; J: TRBJ2-3; length: 17; CDR3: CASSFTVGGGRRDTQYF
V: TRBV7-9; J: TRBJ1-2; length: 13; CDR3: CASSPFRDFDYTF
V: TRBV7-2; J: TRBJ1-2; length: 13; CDR3: CASSMTGTWGYTF
V: TRBV2; J: TRBJ1-2; length: 15; CDR3: CASRAAGGINYGYTF
V: TRBV28; J: TRBJ2-7; length: 15; CDR3: CASSPELAGSYEQYF
V: TRBV3-1/TRBV3-2; J: TRBJ1-3; length: 18; CDR3: CASSLPPAGQGGGNTIYF
V: TRBV19; J: TRBJ1-1; length: 15; CDR3: CASSIDRGQGDEAFF
V: TRBV7-9; J: TRBJ2-7; length: 13; CDR3: CASKEEGLGEQYF
V: TRBV19; J: TRBJ1-1; length: 14; CDR3: CASSIEDRGQEAFF
V: TRBV25-1; J: TRBJ1-1; length: 18; CDR3: CASSGSTGGSGLNTEAFF
V: TRBV28; J: TRBJ2-2; length: 13; CDR3: CASGPRGTGELFF
V: TRBV2; J: TRBJ1-2; length: 11; CDR3: CATGQAPGYTF
V: TRBV6-5; J: TRBJ1-5; length: 14; CDR3: CASSWDRPAQPQHF
V: TRBV5-1; J: TRBJ2-2; length: 15; CDR3: CASSSLIGDTGELFF
V: TRBV20-1; J: TRBJ1-3; length: 11; CDR3: CSARDLNTIYF
V: TRBV5-1; J: TRBJ2-7; length: 14; CDR3: CASSFGTMSYEQYF
V: TRBV19; J: TRBJ2-1; length: 12; CDR3: CASGGQSASRFF
V: TRBV18; J: TRBJ1-2; length: 14; CDR3: CASSPTEGHYGYTF
V: TRBV2; J: TRBJ1-4; length: 12; CDR3: CASSGDSEKLFF
V: TRBV23-1; J: TRBJ1-1; length: 14; CDR3: CASRGPNLNTEAFF
V: TRBV18; J: TRBJ2-1; length: 21; CDR3: CASSQRNGLAADLSSYNEQFF
V: TRBV11-2; J: TRBJ2-1; length: 15; CDR3: CASSLELSGGGEQFF
V: TRBV7-6; J: TRBJ2-1; length: 20; CDR3: CASSLRSTSGPDSSYNEQFF
V: TRBV10-3; J: TRBJ1-2; length: 14; CDR3: CAISVTGFFSGYTF
V: TRBV2; J: TRBJ2-6; length: 14; CDR3: CASNRGAGANVLTF
V: TRBV4-1; J: TRBJ1-1; length: 16; CDR3: CASSQPRGLLNTEAFF
V: TRBV7-9; J: TRBJ2-1; length: 16; CDR3: CASSPDRGIRYNEQFF
V: TRBV18; J: TRBJ2-7; length: 15; CDR3: CASSRGREGWDEQYF
V: TRBV25-1; J: TRBJ2-5; length: 15; CDR3: CASSEWTGGQETQYF
V: TRBV19; J: TRBJ2-4; length: 15; CDR3: CASSQRTGAKNIQYF
V: TRBV15; J: TRBJ1-3; length: 16; CDR3: CATSRDRGTVGNTIYF
V: TRBV5-1; J: TRBJ1-4; length: 14; CDR3: CASSSLATNEKLFF
V: TRBV6-5; J: TRBJ1-2; length: 13; CDR3: CASSTRGEYGYTF
V: TRBV7-9; J: TRBJ1-6; length: 15; CDR3: CASSHRDRDNSPLHF
V: TRBV7-9; J: TRBJ2-5; length: 16; CDR3: CASSPGLAGVAETQYF
V: TRBV7-2; J: TRBJ2-7; length: 16; CDR3: CASSLVLRELSYEQYF
V: TRBV28; J: TRBJ1-1; length: 16; CDR3: CASSLYKGVGNTEAFF
V: TRBV2; J: TRBJ2-2; length: 12; CDR3: CASIARAGELFF
V: TRBV7-3; J: TRBJ1-1; length: 16; CDR3: CASSPSGTGFGTEAFF
V: TRBV7-8; J: TRBJ1-2; length: 13; CDR3: CASSPLAASRYTF
V: TRBV5-4; J: TRBJ1-6; length: 15; CDR3: CASSLPGQLNSPLHF
V: TRBV30; J: TRBJ1-5; length: 17; CDR3: CAWSVRETGAREQPQHF
V: TRBV5-8; J: TRBJ1-3; length: 14; CDR3: CASSFNSAGNTIYF
V: TRBV30; J: TRBJ1-2; length: 12; CDR3: CAWTGDRYGYTF
V: TRBV19; J: TRBJ1-1; length: 14; CDR3: CASRSGSRGTEAFF
V: TRBV3-1/TRBV3-2; J: TRBJ2-5; length: 15; CDR3: CASSQRTGTGETQYF
V: TRBV4-1; J: TRBJ1-5; length: 15; CDR3: CASSPRQGGNQPQHF
V: TRBV10-1; J: TRBJ2-7; length: 13; CDR3: CASGPSGTYEQYF
V: TRBV10-1; J: TRBJ2-7; length: 15; CDR3: CASSEVGGGTYEQYF